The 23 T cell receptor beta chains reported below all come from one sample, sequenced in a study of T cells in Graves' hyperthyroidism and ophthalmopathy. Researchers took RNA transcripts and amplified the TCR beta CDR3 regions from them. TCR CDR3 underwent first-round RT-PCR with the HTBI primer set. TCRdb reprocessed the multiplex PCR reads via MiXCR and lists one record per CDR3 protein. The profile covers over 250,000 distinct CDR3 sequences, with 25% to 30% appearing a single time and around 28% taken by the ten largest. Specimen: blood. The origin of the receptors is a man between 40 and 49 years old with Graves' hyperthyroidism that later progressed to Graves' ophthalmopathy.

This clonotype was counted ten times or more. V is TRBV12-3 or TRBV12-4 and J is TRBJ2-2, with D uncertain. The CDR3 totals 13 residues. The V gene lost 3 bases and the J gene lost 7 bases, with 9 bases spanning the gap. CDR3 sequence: CASSFRRNGELFF. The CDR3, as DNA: TGTGCCAGCAGTTTCCGTCGAAACGGGGAGCTGTTTTTT.

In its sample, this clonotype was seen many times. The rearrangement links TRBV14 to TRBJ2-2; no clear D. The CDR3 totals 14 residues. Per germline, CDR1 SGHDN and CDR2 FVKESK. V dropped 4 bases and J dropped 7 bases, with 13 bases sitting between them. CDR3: CASSRSNLGGELFF. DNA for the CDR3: TGTGCCAGCAGCCGGTCTAATTTGGGCGGGGAGCTGTTTTTT.

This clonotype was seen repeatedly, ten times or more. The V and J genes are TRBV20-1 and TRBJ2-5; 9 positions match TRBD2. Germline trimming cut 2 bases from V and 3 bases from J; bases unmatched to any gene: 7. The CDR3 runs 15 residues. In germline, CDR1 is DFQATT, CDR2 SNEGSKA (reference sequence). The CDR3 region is CSARRAASGEETQYF. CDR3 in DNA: TGCAGTGCTAGACGTGCCGCTAGCGGGGAAGAGACCCAGTACTTC.

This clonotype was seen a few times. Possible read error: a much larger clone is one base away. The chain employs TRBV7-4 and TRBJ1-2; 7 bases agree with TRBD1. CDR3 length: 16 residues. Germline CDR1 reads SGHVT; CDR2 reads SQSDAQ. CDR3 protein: CASSPPPETGRLGYIF. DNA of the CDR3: TGTGCCAGCAGCCCCCCACCAGAGACAGGGAGGCTTGGCTACATCTTC.

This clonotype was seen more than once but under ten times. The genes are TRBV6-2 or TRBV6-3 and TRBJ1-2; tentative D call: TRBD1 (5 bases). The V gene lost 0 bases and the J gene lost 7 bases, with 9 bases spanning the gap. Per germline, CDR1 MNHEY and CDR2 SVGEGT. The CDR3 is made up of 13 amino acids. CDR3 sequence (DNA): TGTGCCAGCAGTTACTCTGGGGCCGGTGGCTACACCTTC. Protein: CASSYSGAGGYTF.

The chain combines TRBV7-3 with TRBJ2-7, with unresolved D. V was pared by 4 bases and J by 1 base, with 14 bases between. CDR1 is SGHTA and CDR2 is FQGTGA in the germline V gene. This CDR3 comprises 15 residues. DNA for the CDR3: TGTGCCAGCAGCTCCAAACAGACCGATTCCTACGAGCAGTACTTC. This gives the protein CASSSKQTDSYEQYF.

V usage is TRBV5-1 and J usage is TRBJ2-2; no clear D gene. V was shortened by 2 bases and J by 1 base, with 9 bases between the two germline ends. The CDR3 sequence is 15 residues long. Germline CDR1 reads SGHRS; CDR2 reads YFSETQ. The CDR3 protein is CASSLSPKNTGELFF. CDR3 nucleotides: TGCGCCAGCAGCTTAAGTCCAAAGAACACCGGGGAGCTGTTTTTT. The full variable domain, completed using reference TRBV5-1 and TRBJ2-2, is KAGVTQTPRYLIKTRGQQVTLSCSPISGHRSVSWYQQTPGQGLQFLFEYFSETQRNKGNFPGRFSGRQFSNSRSEMNVSTLELGDSALYLCASSLSPKNTGELFFGEGSRLTVL.

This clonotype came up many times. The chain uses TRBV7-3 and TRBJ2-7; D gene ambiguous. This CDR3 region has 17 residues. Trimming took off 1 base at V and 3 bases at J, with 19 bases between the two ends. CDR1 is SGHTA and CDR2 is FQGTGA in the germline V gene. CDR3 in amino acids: CASSLRYRVFSGYEQYF. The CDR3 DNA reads TGTGCCAGCAGCTTAAGATATCGGGTGTTTTCGGGCTACGAGCAGTACTTC.

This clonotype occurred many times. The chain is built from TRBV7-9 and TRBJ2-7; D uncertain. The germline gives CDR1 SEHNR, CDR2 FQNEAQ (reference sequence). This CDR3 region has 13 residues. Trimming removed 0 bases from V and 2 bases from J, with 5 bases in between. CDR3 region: CASSLAEPYEQYF. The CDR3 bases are TGTGCCAGCAGCTTAGCAGAGCCCTACGAGCAGTACTTC.

The CDR3, as DNA: TGTGCCACCAGCAGAGATAAAGGAGCTTTCTCCTACGAGCAGTACTTC. It specifies CATSRDKGAFSYEQYF. The V and J genes are TRBV15 and TRBJ2-7; D is unclear. Trimming took off 0 bases at V and 0 bases at J, with 12 bases between the two ends. Germline values: CDR1 LNHNV, CDR2 YYDKDF (reference sequence). The CDR3 runs to 16 residues.

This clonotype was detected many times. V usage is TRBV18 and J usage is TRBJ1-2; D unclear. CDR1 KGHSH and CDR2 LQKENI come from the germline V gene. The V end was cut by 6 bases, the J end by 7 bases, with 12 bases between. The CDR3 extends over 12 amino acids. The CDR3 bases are TGTGCCAGCTCCCAGGACGGCCTTGGCTACACCTTC. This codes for CASSQDGLGYTF. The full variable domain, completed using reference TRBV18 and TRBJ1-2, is NAGVMQNPRHLVRRRGQEARLRCSPMKGHSHVYWYRQLPEEGLKFMVYLQKENIIDESGMPKERFSAEFPKEGPSILRIQQVVRGDSAAYFCASSQDGLGYTFGSGTRLTVV.

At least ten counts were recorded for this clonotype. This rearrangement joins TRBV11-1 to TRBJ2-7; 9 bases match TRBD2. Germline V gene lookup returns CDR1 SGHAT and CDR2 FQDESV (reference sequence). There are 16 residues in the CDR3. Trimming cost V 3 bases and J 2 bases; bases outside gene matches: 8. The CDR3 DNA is TGTGCCAGCAGCTTTGGCGGCGGGAGGGTGGCCTACGAGCAGTACTTC. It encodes CASSFGGGRVAYEQYF.

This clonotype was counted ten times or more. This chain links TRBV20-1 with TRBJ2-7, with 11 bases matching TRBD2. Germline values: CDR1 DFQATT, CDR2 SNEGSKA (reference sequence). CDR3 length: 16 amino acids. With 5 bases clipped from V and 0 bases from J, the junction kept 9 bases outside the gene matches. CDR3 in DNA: TGCAGTGCTCGTCCTACCACTAGCGGGAGCTCCTACGAGCAGTACTTC. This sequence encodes CSARPTTSGSSYEQYF.

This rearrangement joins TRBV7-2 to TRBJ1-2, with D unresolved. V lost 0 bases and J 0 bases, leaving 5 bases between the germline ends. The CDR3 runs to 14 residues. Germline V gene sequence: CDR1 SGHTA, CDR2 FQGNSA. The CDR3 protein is CASSLAVANYGYTF. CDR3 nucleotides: TGTGCCAGCAGCTTAGCTGTGGCTAACTATGGCTACACCTTC.

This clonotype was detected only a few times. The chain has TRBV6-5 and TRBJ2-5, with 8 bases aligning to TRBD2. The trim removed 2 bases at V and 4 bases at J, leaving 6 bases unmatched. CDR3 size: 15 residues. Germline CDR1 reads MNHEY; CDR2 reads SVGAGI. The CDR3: CASSYGREERETQYF. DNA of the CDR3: TGTGCCAGCAGTTACGGGCGGGAGGAGCGAGAGACCCAGTACTTC.

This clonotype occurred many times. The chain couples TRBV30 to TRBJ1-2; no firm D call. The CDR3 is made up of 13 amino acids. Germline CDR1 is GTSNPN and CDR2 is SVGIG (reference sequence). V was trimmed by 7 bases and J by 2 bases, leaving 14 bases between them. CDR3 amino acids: CASPLGRNYGYTF. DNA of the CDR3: TGTGCCTCCCCCTTGGGCAGGAACTATGGCTACACCTTC.

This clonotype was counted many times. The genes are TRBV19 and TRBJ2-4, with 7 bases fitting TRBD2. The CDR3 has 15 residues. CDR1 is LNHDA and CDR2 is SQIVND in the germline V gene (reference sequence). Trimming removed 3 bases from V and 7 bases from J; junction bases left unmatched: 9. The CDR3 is CASSIIRAGDNIQYF. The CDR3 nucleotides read TGTGCCAGTAGTATTATTCGTGCGGGAGACAACATTCAGTACTTC. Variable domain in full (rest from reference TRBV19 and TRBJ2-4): DGGITQSPKYLFRKEGQNVTLSCEQNLNHDAMYWYRQDPGQGLRLIYYSQIVNDFQKGDIAEGYSVSREKKESFPLTVTSAQKNPTAFYLCASSIIRAGDNIQYFGAGTRLSVL.

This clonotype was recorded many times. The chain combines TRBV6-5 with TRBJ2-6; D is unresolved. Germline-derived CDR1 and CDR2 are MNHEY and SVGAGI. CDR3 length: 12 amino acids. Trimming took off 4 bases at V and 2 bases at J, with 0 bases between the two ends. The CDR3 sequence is CASSSGANVLTF. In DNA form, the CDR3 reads TGTGCCAGCAGTTCTGGGGCCAACGTCCTGACTTTC.

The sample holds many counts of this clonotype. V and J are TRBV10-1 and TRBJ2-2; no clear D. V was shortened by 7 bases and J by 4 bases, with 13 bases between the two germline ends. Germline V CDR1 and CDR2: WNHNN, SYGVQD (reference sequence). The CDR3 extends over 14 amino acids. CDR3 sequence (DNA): TGCGCCAGCAACCCAGGTCCGGGCACCGGGGAGCTGTTTTTT. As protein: CASNPGPGTGELFF.

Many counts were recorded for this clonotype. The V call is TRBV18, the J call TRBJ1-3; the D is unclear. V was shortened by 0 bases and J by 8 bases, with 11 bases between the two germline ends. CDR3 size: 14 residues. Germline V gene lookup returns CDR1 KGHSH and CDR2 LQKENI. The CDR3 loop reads CASSPPTFRDTIYF. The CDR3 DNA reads TGTGCCAGCTCACCACCCACCTTTCGGGACACCATATATTTT.

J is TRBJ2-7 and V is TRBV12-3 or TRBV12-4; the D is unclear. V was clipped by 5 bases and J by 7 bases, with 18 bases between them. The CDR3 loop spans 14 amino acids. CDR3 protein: CASSEVVAPREQYF. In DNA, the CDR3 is TGTGCCAGCAGTGAAGTGGTAGCTCCGAGGGAGCAGTACTTC.

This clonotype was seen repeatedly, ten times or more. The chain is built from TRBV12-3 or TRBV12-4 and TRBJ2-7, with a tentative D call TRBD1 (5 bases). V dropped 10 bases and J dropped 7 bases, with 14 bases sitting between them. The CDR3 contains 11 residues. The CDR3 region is CATGHGAEQYF. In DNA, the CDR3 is TGTGCCACCGGACACGGTGCGGAGCAGTACTTC.

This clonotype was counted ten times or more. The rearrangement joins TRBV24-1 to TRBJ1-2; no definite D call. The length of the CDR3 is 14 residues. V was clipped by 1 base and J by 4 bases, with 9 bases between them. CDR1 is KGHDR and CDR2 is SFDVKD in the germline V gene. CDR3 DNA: TGTGCCACCAGTGATTTCCAGCGTGGCTATGGCTACACCTTC. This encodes CATSDFQRGYGYTF.